These T cell receptor beta chains were read from a single sample in a study of blood T cell repertoires in COVID-19. Method: immunoSEQ multiplex PCR; TCRdb's copy keeps in-frame clones and lacks some. The sample has fewer than 250,000 clones, over 80% seen once; the top ten hold roughly 3.7%. Sequenced material: PBMCs or T cells enriched from blood (not recorded which). These receptors were collected from a woman aged 25 to 39 who had been exposed to COVID-19. The CDR3 runs from the conserved cysteine through the conserved F or W. D genes are given only for firm matches. For some rows the clone size is stated as once, few or many, or as a class when expanded; others skip it.

v_call: TRBV19
j_call: TRBJ2-1
cdr3_length: 15
clone_size: .
d_call: TRBD2
cdr3_nt: TGTGCCAGTAGTAACGGCGGGGGTTCCTACAATGAGCAGTTCTTC
cdr3_aa: CASSNGGGSYNEQFF

v_call: TRBV6-5
j_call: TRBJ1-3
cdr3_length: 16
clone_size: .
d_call: TRBD1
cdr3_nt: TGTGCCAGCAGTTCCAAGACAGGGGTAACTGGAAACACCATATATTTT
cdr3_aa: CASSSKTGVTGNTIYF

v_call: TRBV7-9
j_call: TRBJ2-2
cdr3_length: 15
clone_size: .
d_call: TRBD2
cdr3_nt: TGTGCCAGCAGCTTTTATACGGGAGGGACCGGGGAGCTGTTTTTT
cdr3_aa: CASSFYTGGTGELFF

v_call: TRBV9
j_call: TRBJ2-6
cdr3_length: 15
clone_size: .
d_call: .
cdr3_nt: TGTGCCAGCAGCGTAGATACAGCCGGGGCCAACGTCCTGACTTTC
cdr3_aa: CASSVDTAGANVLTF

v_call: TRBV10-2
j_call: TRBJ2-1
cdr3_length: 15
clone_size: .
d_call: TRBD2
cdr3_nt: TGCGCCAGCAATCTAGGACTAGCGGGCAACAATGAGCAGTTCTTC
cdr3_aa: CASNLGLAGNNEQFF

v_call: TRBV4-2
j_call: TRBJ2-2
cdr3_length: 15
clone_size: .
d_call: .
cdr3_nt: TGTGCCAGCAGCCAAGGGCAGGTGGTCCCGGGGGAGCTGTTTTTT
cdr3_aa: CASSQGQVVPGELFF

v_call: TRBV19
j_call: TRBJ2-5
cdr3_length: 15
clone_size: .
d_call: TRBD1
cdr3_nt: TGTGCCAGTAGCATCGGGACAGGTAACGTGGAGACCCAGTACTTC
cdr3_aa: CASSIGTGNVETQYF

v_call: TRBV6-1
j_call: TRBJ2-1
cdr3_length: 17
clone_size: few
d_call: TRBD1
cdr3_nt: TGTGCCAGCAGTGATCCAGGGGGCCATTCCCCCTACAATGAGCAGTTCTTC
cdr3_aa: CASSDPGGHSPYNEQFF

v_call: TRBV11-2
j_call: TRBJ1-6
cdr3_length: 14
clone_size: .
d_call: TRBD1
cdr3_nt: TGTGCCAGCAGCTCAGGGACAGATAATTCACCCCTCCACTTT
cdr3_aa: CASSSGTDNSPLHF

v_call: TRBV29-1
j_call: TRBJ2-7
cdr3_length: 14
clone_size: .
d_call: TRBD1
cdr3_nt: TGCAGCGTAGCAGTCGGGACAGTCTCCTACGAGCAGTACTTC
cdr3_aa: CSVAVGTVSYEQYF

v_call: TRBV2
j_call: TRBJ2-1
cdr3_length: 16
clone_size: .
d_call: TRBD2
cdr3_nt: TGTGCCAGCAGTGGGACTAGCGGGAGCATACAGAATGAGCAGTTCTTC
cdr3_aa: CASSGTSGSIQNEQFF

v_call: TRBV2
j_call: TRBJ2-3
cdr3_length: 16
clone_size: .
d_call: .
cdr3_nt: TGTGCCAGCACCCCAACCCCTAGCATCTACACAGATACGCAGTATTTT
cdr3_aa: CASTPTPSIYTDTQYF

v_call: TRBV6-5
j_call: TRBJ2-7
cdr3_length: 15
clone_size: .
d_call: TRBD1
cdr3_nt: TGTGCCAGCAGTTACTTGGGGACAGGGGCCTACGAGCAGTACTTC
cdr3_aa: CASSYLGTGAYEQYF

v_call: TRBV15
j_call: TRBJ1-5
cdr3_length: 13
clone_size: .
d_call: .
cdr3_nt: TGTGCCACCAGCAGAGATACTAATCAGCCCCAGCATTTT
cdr3_aa: CATSRDTNQPQHF

v_call: TRBV6-4
j_call: TRBJ1-1
cdr3_length: 15
clone_size: .
d_call: .
cdr3_nt: TGTGCCCATTTCAATCCGGGGAGCCTGAACACTGAAGCTTTCTTT
cdr3_aa: CAHFNPGSLNTEAFF

v_call: TRBV5-8
j_call: TRBJ1-5
cdr3_length: 15
clone_size: .
d_call: TRBD1
cdr3_nt: TGTGCCAGCAGCCCCCGGACAGGGTTGGGGCAGCCCCAGCATTTT
cdr3_aa: CASSPRTGLGQPQHF

v_call: TRBV27
j_call: TRBJ2-7
cdr3_length: 15
clone_size: .
d_call: TRBD2
cdr3_nt: TGTGCCAGCAGTCCCCTAGCGGGAGGTGATAACGAGCAGTACTTC
cdr3_aa: CASSPLAGGDNEQYF

v_call: TRBV29-1
j_call: TRBJ1-4
cdr3_length: 11
clone_size: .
d_call: .
cdr3_nt: TGCAGGATCCCAGAGGCCGAAAAACTGTTTTTT
cdr3_aa: CRIPEAEKLFF

v_call: TRBV9
j_call: TRBJ1-1
cdr3_length: 16
clone_size: .
d_call: TRBD1
cdr3_nt: TGTGCCAGCAGCCCCGACAGGGTTTTTAAGGACACTGAAGCTTTCTTT
cdr3_aa: CASSPDRVFKDTEAFF

v_call: TRBV6-1
j_call: TRBJ1-1
cdr3_length: 15
clone_size: .
d_call: .
cdr3_nt: TGTGCCAGCAGTGACATGACAGTGGAGAACACTGAAGCTTTCTTT
cdr3_aa: CASSDMTVENTEAFF

v_call: TRBV5-1
j_call: TRBJ2-1
cdr3_length: 17
clone_size: .
d_call: TRBD2
cdr3_nt: TGCGCCAGCAGCTTGGGGACTAGCGGGAGGGGCCACAATGAGCAGTTCTTC
cdr3_aa: CASSLGTSGRGHNEQFF

v_call: TRBV10-3
j_call: TRBJ2-7
cdr3_length: 17
clone_size: once
d_call: .
cdr3_nt: TGTGCCATCAGTGGCAGGCTTCCGGACGGGAGCTCCTACGAGCAGTACTTC
cdr3_aa: CAISGRLPDGSSYEQYF

v_call: TRBV6-5
j_call: TRBJ1-4
cdr3_length: 15
clone_size: .
d_call: TRBD1
cdr3_nt: TGTGCCAGCAGTTATAACCGGGACAGGGGTGAAAAACTGTTTTTT
cdr3_aa: CASSYNRDRGEKLFF

v_call: TRBV24-1
j_call: TRBJ1-1
cdr3_length: 13
clone_size: .
d_call: .
cdr3_nt: TGTGCCACCAGAGGACTGCCGAACACTGAAGCTTTCTTT
cdr3_aa: CATRGLPNTEAFF

v_call: TRBV19
j_call: TRBJ2-2
cdr3_length: 14
clone_size: .
d_call: .
cdr3_nt: TGTGCCAGTAGTGTAGACGGGAAGCACGGGGAGCTGTTTTTT
cdr3_aa: CASSVDGKHGELFF

v_call: TRBV3-1/TRBV3-2
j_call: TRBJ2-5
cdr3_length: 17
clone_size: .
d_call: TRBD2
cdr3_nt: TGTGCCAGCAGCCAAGACCCCCTAGCGGCCGGACGGGAGACCCAGTACTTC
cdr3_aa: CASSQDPLAAGRETQYF

v_call: TRBV19
j_call: TRBJ1-5
cdr3_length: 12
clone_size: .
d_call: .
cdr3_nt: TGTGCCAGTAGACTAATGGCCCAGCCCCAGCATTTT
cdr3_aa: CASRLMAQPQHF

v_call: TRBV5-1
j_call: TRBJ1-1
cdr3_length: 13
clone_size: .
d_call: .
cdr3_nt: TGCGCCAGCAGTGCCCCCGGGAACACTGAAGCTTTCTTT
cdr3_aa: CASSAPGNTEAFF

v_call: TRBV19
j_call: TRBJ2-2
cdr3_length: 14
clone_size: .
d_call: .
cdr3_nt: TGTGCCAGTAGAAGTGGCAGGGACACCGGGGAGCTGTTTTTT
cdr3_aa: CASRSGRDTGELFF

v_call: TRBV24-1
j_call: TRBJ2-1
cdr3_length: 17
clone_size: .
d_call: TRBD2
cdr3_nt: TGTGCCACCAGTGATCCAAAAGGACTAGCGGGGAACAATGAGCAGTTCTTC
cdr3_aa: CATSDPKGLAGNNEQFF

v_call: TRBV28
j_call: TRBJ2-1
cdr3_length: 14
clone_size: .
d_call: .
cdr3_nt: TGTGCCAGTAGGTCTCCAGGGAAAGTGAATGAGCAGTTCTTC
cdr3_aa: CASRSPGKVNEQFF

v_call: TRBV2
j_call: TRBJ1-1
cdr3_length: 14
clone_size: .
d_call: .
cdr3_nt: TGTGCCAGCAATTTAGAGGGGGAAAACACTGAAGCTTTCTTT
cdr3_aa: CASNLEGENTEAFF

v_call: TRBV10-1
j_call: TRBJ2-5
cdr3_length: 20
clone_size: .
d_call: TRBD1
cdr3_nt: TGCGCCAGCAGTGAGTCGACAGGGGGCGCGGGTAGCGGGATCCAAGAGACCCAGTACTTC
cdr3_aa: CASSESTGGAGSGIQETQYF

v_call: TRBV3-1/TRBV3-2
j_call: TRBJ2-1
cdr3_length: 15
clone_size: .
d_call: TRBD1
cdr3_nt: TGTGCCAGCAGCCTAGACAGGGGTGCCTACAATGAGCAGTTCTTC
cdr3_aa: CASSLDRGAYNEQFF

v_call: TRBV30
j_call: TRBJ1-5
cdr3_length: 13
clone_size: .
d_call: .
cdr3_nt: TGTGCCTGGAGTGTACAGGGCAATCAGCCCCAGCATTTT
cdr3_aa: CAWSVQGNQPQHF

v_call: TRBV12-3/TRBV12-4
j_call: TRBJ2-7
cdr3_length: 13
clone_size: .
d_call: .
cdr3_nt: TGTGCCAGCAGTTTATCAACTAACTACGAGCAGTACTTC
cdr3_aa: CASSLSTNYEQYF

v_call: TRBV30
j_call: TRBJ2-7
cdr3_length: 16
clone_size: once
d_call: .
cdr3_nt: TGTGCCTGGAGTGTCCGGTGGCGGCGAAGCTCCTACGAGCAGTACTTC
cdr3_aa: CAWSVRWRRSSYEQYF

v_call: TRBV12-3/TRBV12-4
j_call: TRBJ1-5
cdr3_length: 13
clone_size: .
d_call: TRBD1
cdr3_nt: TGTGCCAGCAAGGGACAGGTCAATCAGCCCCAGCATTTT
cdr3_aa: CASKGQVNQPQHF

v_call: TRBV3-1/TRBV3-2
j_call: TRBJ2-1
cdr3_length: 15
clone_size: .
d_call: TRBD2
cdr3_nt: TGTGCCAGCAGCCGCTCTAGCGGGGGGTACAATGAGCAGTTCTTC
cdr3_aa: CASSRSSGGYNEQFF

v_call: TRBV5-4
j_call: TRBJ1-4
cdr3_length: 15
clone_size: .
d_call: TRBD1
cdr3_nt: TGTGCCAGCAGTGCCGCCGGGACAGGGTTCGGAAAACTGTTTTTT
cdr3_aa: CASSAAGTGFGKLFF

v_call: TRBV30
j_call: TRBJ1-5
cdr3_length: 16
clone_size: .
d_call: .
cdr3_nt: TGTGCCTGGAGCCCCAGGCGGGGAATGGGCAATCAGCCCCAGCATTTT
cdr3_aa: CAWSPRRGMGNQPQHF

v_call: TRBV3-1/TRBV3-2
j_call: TRBJ1-1
cdr3_length: 13
clone_size: .
d_call: .
cdr3_nt: TGTGCCAGCACCAGGACAGTCGACACTGAAGCTTTCTTT
cdr3_aa: CASTRTVDTEAFF

v_call: TRBV6-4
j_call: TRBJ2-3
cdr3_length: 14
clone_size: .
d_call: .
cdr3_nt: TGTGCCAGCAGTCCGGGAGCCCTCCCAGATACGCAGTATTTT
cdr3_aa: CASSPGALPDTQYF

v_call: TRBV5-1
j_call: TRBJ1-6
cdr3_length: 14
clone_size: few
d_call: TRBD1
cdr3_nt: TGCGCCAGCAGCCGGGACAGGTCCAATTCACCCCTCCACTTT
cdr3_aa: CASSRDRSNSPLHF

v_call: TRBV2
j_call: TRBJ2-5
cdr3_length: 13
clone_size: .
d_call: .
cdr3_nt: TGTGCCAGCAGTCAAAGCATGCTGGAGACCCAGTACTTC
cdr3_aa: CASSQSMLETQYF

v_call: TRBV27
j_call: TRBJ1-2
cdr3_length: 14
clone_size: .
d_call: .
cdr3_nt: TGTGCCAGCAGTTTAGAGGGGACAAGCTATGGCTACACCTTC
cdr3_aa: CASSLEGTSYGYTF

v_call: TRBV10-1
j_call: TRBJ1-1
cdr3_length: 13
clone_size: .
d_call: .
cdr3_nt: TGCGCCAGCGCAGAGGGATTGAACACTGAAGCTTTCTTT
cdr3_aa: CASAEGLNTEAFF

v_call: TRBV5-6
j_call: TRBJ2-7
cdr3_length: 15
clone_size: .
d_call: TRBD2
cdr3_nt: TGTGCCAGCAGCTTTAGCGGGCCGGAGCGATACGAGCAGTACTTC
cdr3_aa: CASSFSGPERYEQYF

v_call: TRBV6-5
j_call: TRBJ2-7
cdr3_length: 14
clone_size: .
d_call: .
cdr3_nt: TGTGCCAGCAGTTACTCGACACAATCCTACGAGCAGTACTTC
cdr3_aa: CASSYSTQSYEQYF

v_call: TRBV4-2
j_call: TRBJ2-3
cdr3_length: 10
clone_size: .
d_call: .
cdr3_nt: TGTGCCAGCAGCCAAGGAGCGCAGTATTTT
cdr3_aa: CASSQGAQYF

v_call: TRBV5-1
j_call: TRBJ2-5
cdr3_length: 17
clone_size: .
d_call: TRBD2
cdr3_nt: TGCGCCAGCAGCTTCGGCCCGGGGGGGACATCCGAAGAGACCCAGTACTTC
cdr3_aa: CASSFGPGGTSEETQYF

v_call: TRBV10-3
j_call: TRBJ1-4
cdr3_length: 13
clone_size: .
d_call: .
cdr3_nt: TGTGCCATCAGTGAATCCAGTAATGAAAAACTGTTTTTT
cdr3_aa: CAISESSNEKLFF